Below are 15 T cell receptor beta chains sequenced from a single sample in a study of blood T cell repertoires in COVID-19 (dated by TCRdb to the early 2020s). Library preparation employed the immunoSEQ multiplex PCR assay. TCRdb took this table from immuneACCESS and kept in-frame rearrangements with V and J called. Such tables lack part of the clones; where checked against another copy, unresolved V genes explain under half of the gap, and the rest is unexplained. This sample is represented by more than 200,000 clones; around 85% of them were singletons. 4% of the sample is held by the ten biggest clonotypes. Sequenced sample: peripheral blood. The receptors derive from a woman in her 40s with active or convalescent COVID-19.

The chain recombines TRBV19 with TRBJ2-7; D is perhaps TRBD2 (5 bases). V gave up 4 bases and J gave up 1 base, with 14 bases separating them. The CDR3 has 15 residues. Germline V gene lookup returns CDR1 LNHDA and CDR2 SQIVND (reference sequence). The chain's CDR3 is CASSTTRETSYEQYF. The CDR3 nucleotides are TGTGCCAGTAGTACGACAAGGGAGACATCCTACGAGCAGTACTTC.

The chain combines TRBV2 with TRBJ1-5; D unclear. The CDR3 contains 16 residues. V lost 1 base and J 0 bases, leaving 10 bases between the germline ends. Germline V gives CDR1 SNHLY, CDR2 FYNNEI. The CDR3 bases are TGTGCCAGCAGTGAAGACCGCGAGGCTAGCAATCAGCCCCAGCATTTT. Translation gives CASSEDREASNQPQHF.

The chain couples TRBV28 to TRBJ1-5; TRBD1 matches at 9 bases. This CDR3 is 16 amino acids long. The junction had 12 bases not matched to a gene; V was cut back by 5 bases and J by 7 bases. The germline gives CDR1 MDHEN, CDR2 SYDVKM. CDR3 nucleotides: TGTGCCAGCAGTCCCCCGTCCGGGACAGGGTCACAGCCCCAGCATTTT. As protein: CASSPPSGTGSQPQHF.

This clone showed up just once. The genes are TRBV5-1 and TRBJ2-6; weak D call: TRBD2 (5 bases). The germline gives CDR1 SGHRS, CDR2 YFSETQ. This CDR3 has 17 amino acids. Between the trimmed V and J ends, which lost 0 bases and 0 bases, there was a span of 10 bases. CDR3 residues: CASSLAPRDSGANVLTF. The DNA of the CDR3 is TGCGCCAGCAGCTTGGCCCCTCGGGACTCTGGGGCCAACGTCCTGACTTTC.

V gene TRBV4-1 combines with J gene TRBJ1-4; 9 bases agree with TRBD1. This CDR3 has 15 residues. Germline lookup yields CDR1 MGHRA and CDR2 YSYEKL. Losses at the gene ends were 5 bases for V and 5 bases for J; bases not matched to a gene: 6. The CDR3 sequence is CASSVTGQGNEKLFF. In DNA, the CDR3 is TGCGCCAGCAGCGTTACGGGACAGGGAAATGAAAAACTGTTTTTT.

V is TRBV6-1 and J is TRBJ2-1; maybe TRBD2 (5 bases). CDR3 size: 15 residues. Germline values: CDR1 MNHNS, CDR2 SASEGT. The V end was cut by 1 base, the J end by 0 bases, with 7 bases between. CDR3 in amino acids: CASSEGAASYNEQFF. CDR3 sequence (DNA): TGTGCCAGCAGTGAAGGAGCGGCCTCCTACAATGAGCAGTTCTTC.

The rearrangement joins TRBV10-1 to TRBJ1-1; D possibly corresponds to TRBD1 (6 bases). Germline-derived CDR1 and CDR2 are WNHNN and SYGVQD (reference sequence). The CDR3 runs 15 residues. Trimming removed 2 bases from V and 2 bases from J, with 12 bases in between. CDR3 coding DNA: TGCGCCAGCAGTGAGACTCAGGGGATTAACACTGAAGCTTTCTTT. Its protein product is CASSETQGINTEAFF.

The chain employs TRBV18 and TRBJ1-1; 9 nucleotides align to TRBD1. Losses at the gene ends were 6 bases for V and 5 bases for J; bases not matched to a gene: 7. In germline, CDR1 is KGHSH, CDR2 LQKENI. CDR3 length equals 14 residues. The CDR3 here is CASSRQGEWTEAFF. For the CDR3, the DNA is TGTGCCAGCTCGCGACAGGGGGAATGGACTGAAGCTTTCTTT.

The chain recombines TRBV28 with TRBJ2-4; D may be TRBD1 (6 bases). Germline V gene data show CDR1 as MDHEN and CDR2 as SYDVKM. V was trimmed by 5 bases and J by 7 bases, leaving 21 bases between them. The CDR3 consists of 16 residues. CDR3 amino acids: CASSTNRVLRRNIQYF. The CDR3 DNA is TGTGCCAGCAGTACCAACAGGGTTCTAAGGCGGAACATTCAGTACTTC. Complete variable domain (other parts from reference TRBV28 and TRBJ2-4): DVKVTQSSRYLVKRTGEKVFLECVQDMDHENMFWYRQDPGLGLRLIYFSYDVKMKEKGDIPEGYSVSREKKERFSLILESASTNQTSMYLCASSTNRVLRRNIQYFGAGTRLSVL.

The gene calls are TRBV5-4 and TRBJ2-1; 8 bases are shared with TRBD1. CDR3 length: 16 residues. The germline gives CDR1 SGHNT, CDR2 YYREEE (reference sequence). Trimming took 4 bases from V and 4 from J; bases not matched to a gene: 10. The CDR3 DNA reads TGTGCCAGCAGCCCCGGGACAGGAAATCCTTACAATGAGCAGTTCTTC. This translates into CASSPGTGNPYNEQFF.

This clone was detected only once. J is TRBJ2-1 and V is TRBV29-1; D is perhaps TRBD1 (6 bases). V was trimmed by 0 bases and J by 9 bases, leaving 12 bases between them. Per the germline V gene, CDR1 is SQVTM and CDR2 is ANQGSEA. CDR3 length equals 13 residues. The CDR3 loop reads CSVEDLQGGEQFF. The DNA of the CDR3 is TGCAGCGTTGAAGATTTACAGGGCGGTGAGCAGTTCTTC.

Details on this clone: Other DNA variants within this sample encode the same CDR3. V and J are TRBV11-3 and TRBJ2-1, with TRBD2 identical over 7 bases. The CDR3 loop spans 15 amino acids. Germline loops: CDR1 SGHNT, CDR2 YENEEA. The trim removed 1 base at V and 4 bases at J, leaving 4 bases unmatched. The CDR3 loop reads CASSLGGGVYNEQFF. CDR3 nucleotide sequence: TGTGCCAGCAGCTTAGGGGGGGGTGTTTACAATGAGCAGTTCTTC.

The chain links TRBV3-1 (or the pseudogene TRBV3-2) to TRBJ2-2; D not resolved. The CDR3 has 13 residues. Trimming shortened V by 1 base and J by 7 bases, and 7 bases separated the two germline ends. Germline-derived CDR1 and CDR2 are LGHDT and YNNKEL (reference sequence). Here the CDR3 DNA reads TGTGCCAGCAGCCAAGGTTACGGCGGGGAGCTGTTTTTT. Translated: CASSQGYGGELFF.

The V gene is TRBV3-1 (or the pseudogene TRBV3-2), the J gene TRBJ2-1; D is possibly TRBD1 (6 bases). The CDR3 contains 15 residues. V was shortened by 2 bases and J by 6 bases, with 14 bases between the two germline ends. Germline V gives CDR1 LGHDT, CDR2 YNNKEL (reference sequence). CDR3 loop: CASSQSRTAVNEQFF. The CDR3 coding sequence is TGTGCCAGCAGCCAAAGTAGGACAGCCGTCAATGAGCAGTTCTTC.

This clone has only a few counts. This chain joins TRBV11-2 and TRBJ1-6; no firm D call. Germline CDR1 is SGHAT and CDR2 is FQNNGV. Deletions cut 3 bases from V and 9 bases from J, with 15 bases between. The CDR3 is 15 amino acids. CDR3 bases: TGTGCCAGCAGCTTCGAATGGGAGATTGGTTCACCCCTCCACTTT. This sequence encodes CASSFEWEIGSPLHF.